A single sample gave rise to the 18 T cell receptor beta chains below, sequenced in a study of CD8 T cells in ankylosing spondylitis. TCRdb called the 5' RACE reads again in MiXCR, with one record for every CDR3 protein. This sample has 100,000 to 150,000 distinct CDR3 sequences, with around 7% found just once. Sequencing input: blood, either unsorted or a sorted T cell fraction (not recorded which). These receptors were obtained from a male donor with ankylosing spondylitis or in good health (not recorded which).

The chain has TRBV20-1 and TRBJ1-5, with no clear D. In germline, CDR1 is DFQATT, CDR2 SNEGSKA (reference sequence). The CDR3 runs to 14 residues. Trimming shortened V by 4 bases and J by 3 bases, and 13 bases separated the two germline ends. CDR3 DNA: TGCAGTGCTACCCAGCCCGGGCCCAATCAGCCCCAGCATTTT. This codes for CSATQPGPNQPQHF.

At least ten counts were recorded for this clonotype. This chain uses TRBV30 with TRBJ2-1; D gene unclear. Germline CDR1 and CDR2: GTSNPN and SVGIG (reference sequence). V was pared by 3 bases and J by 7 bases, with 4 bases between. The length of the CDR3 is 10 residues. In DNA, the CDR3 is TGTGCCTGGAGCCAGAATGAGCAGTTCTTC. This gives the protein CAWSQNEQFF.

This clonotype was picked up many times. This rearrangement joins TRBV20-1 to TRBJ1-1; possible D gene TRBD1, 6 bases. Trimming left V 5 bases short and J 5 bases short, with 15 bases between. The CDR3 is 13 residues long. The germline V gene encodes CDR1 DFQATT and CDR2 SNEGSKA (reference sequence). CDR3 amino acids: CSAGDIPGTEAFF. The CDR3 region has the DNA TGCAGTGCTGGGGACATCCCGGGGACTGAAGCTTTCTTT.

At least ten counts were recorded for this clonotype. In DNA, the CDR3 is TGTGCCATCAGTGAGGCCCAATTAATGTTGGCCTCTGGGGCCAACGTCCTGACTTTC. Translated: CAISEAQLMLASGANVLTF. The chain is built from TRBV10-3 and TRBJ2-6; D is uncertain. Germline V gene data show CDR1 as ENHRY and CDR2 as SYGVKD. This CDR3 comprises 19 residues. Deletions cut 2 bases from V and 0 bases from J, with 17 bases between.

This clonotype was found many times. The CDR3, as DNA: TGCAGCGTTGAAGCGGCAGGGGGCTTCGGTGGCTACACCTTC. The encoded protein is CSVEAAGGFGGYTF. The chain recombines TRBV29-1 with TRBJ1-2; TRBD1 matches at 8 bases. Trimming took 1 base from V and 7 from J; bases not matched to a gene: 8. The CDR3 runs 14 residues. Germline V gives CDR1 SQVTM, CDR2 ANQGSEA.

This clonotype was counted ten times or more. The chain employs TRBV20-1 and TRBJ1-3, with D perhaps matching TRBD1 (5 bases). The CDR3 runs to 13 residues. Trimming pared 4 bases from V and 5 bases from J, leaving 12 bases between. CDR1 DFQATT and CDR2 SNEGSKA come from the germline V gene (reference sequence). The CDR3 is CSANGGIRNTIYF. CDR3 DNA sequence: TGCAGTGCTAACGGGGGGATTAGAAACACCATATATTTT.

Ten or more counts support this clonotype. The chain employs TRBV5-5 and TRBJ2-3, with a weak D call TRBD1 (6 bases). The CDR3 is 15 residues long. Germline V gene data show CDR1 as SGHKS and CDR2 as YYEKEE (reference sequence). Between the trimmed V and J ends, which lost 1 base and 4 bases, there was a span of 13 bases. The CDR3 coding sequence is TGTGCCAGCAGCTTGACAGGGCAGTTTGCAGATACGCAGTATTTT. As protein: CASSLTGQFADTQYF.

At least ten counts were recorded for this clonotype. This chain joins TRBV12-3 or TRBV12-4 and TRBJ2-1; no definite D call. The CDR3 has 15 residues. Trimming cost V 1 base and J 1 base, with 8 bases left between them. Here the CDR3 reads CASSLGLISYNEQFF. CDR3 bases: TGTGCCAGCAGTTTAGGGTTGATATCCTACAATGAGCAGTTCTTC.

This chain joins TRBV7-9 and TRBJ2-1, with no clear D. The CDR3 runs 15 residues. V was cut by 7 bases and J by 2 bases, with 15 bases left in between. The germline V gene has CDR1 SEHNR and CDR2 FQNEAQ (reference sequence). The CDR3, as DNA: TGTGCCAGCACCCAGGAAGAGGTGGCCTACAATGAGCAGTTCTTC. Residues: CASTQEEVAYNEQFF.

This clonotype has just a few counts. The chain has TRBV6-4 and TRBJ2-2, with D tentatively TRBD1 or TRBD2 (5 bases each). V lost 3 bases to trimming and J lost 1 base, with 6 bases between them. The germline CDR1 and CDR2 sequences are MRHNA and SNTAGT. CDR3 length equals 14 residues. The CDR3 sequence: CASSEGENTGELFF. The DNA for the CDR3 is TGTGCCAGCAGTGAGGGGGAGAACACCGGGGAGCTGTTTTTT.

This clonotype has ten or more counts. This sequence joins TRBV7-9 and TRBJ2-5; the D gene is possibly TRBD1 (5 bases). Between the trimmed V and J ends, which lost 7 bases and 7 bases, there was a span of 19 bases. The CDR3 sequence is 14 residues long. Looked up from germline, CDR1 is SEHNR and CDR2 is FQNEAQ (reference sequence). CDR3 DNA: TGTGCCAGCAAGGCCAGGGATCAAGAGTGGACCCAGTACTTC. Amino acids: CASKARDQEWTQYF.

Regarding this clonotype: A much larger clone lies one base from this, so it may be a read error. V is TRBV9 and J is TRBJ2-5; weak D call: TRBD2 (5 bases). In germline, CDR1 is SGDLS, CDR2 YYNGEE. With 0 bases removed from V and 6 bases from J, the gap between germline ends came to 6 bases. The CDR3 has 12 residues. The CDR3 sequence: CASSVAGKTQYF. DNA for the CDR3: TGTGCCAGCAGCGTAGCGGGGAAGACCCAGTACTTC.

This clonotype was seen many times. CDR3 coding DNA: TGCAGTGCGTATACCGGGACTAGCGGCTACAATGAGCAGTTCTTC. It translates to CSAYTGTSGYNEQFF. The chain uses TRBV20-1 and TRBJ2-1, with 11 positions matching TRBD2. V dropped 6 bases and J dropped 3; count of bases not matched to a gene: 7. Germline values: CDR1 DFQATT, CDR2 SNEGSKA (reference sequence). CDR3 size: 15 residues.

This clonotype was counted many times. The chain combines TRBV5-1 with TRBJ2-3; unclear D gene. CDR1 SGHRS and CDR2 YFSETQ come from the germline V gene. This CDR3 spans 11 amino acids. Deletions cut 4 bases from V and 8 bases from J, with 8 bases between. The CDR3 here is CASSDRTTQYF. The CDR3 DNA follows: TGCGCCAGCAGCGATCGGACTACGCAGTATTTT.

CDR3 sequence: CASSPMGTSDLHTQYF. The DNA for the CDR3 is TGTGCCAGCAGCCCCATGGGGACTAGTGATCTGCATACGCAGTATTTT. This chain uses TRBV7-6 with TRBJ2-3, with TRBD2 identical over 8 bases. CDR1 and CDR2 from the germline V gene are SGHVS and FNYEAQ. This CDR3 region has 16 residues. The V gene end was trimmed by 5 bases and the J gene end by 7 bases; junction bases not matched to a gene: 14.

This clonotype was counted ten times or more. This chain joins TRBV25-1 and TRBJ1-6, with TRBD1 identical over 11 bases. The germline gives CDR1 MGHDK, CDR2 SYGVNS. J gave up 8 bases and V 3 bases, and 3 bases lay outside the gene matches. The CDR3 has 15 residues. The CDR3 nucleotides read TGTGCCAGCAGTGAGAGGGACAGGGGGTATTCACCCCTCCACTTT. Its translation is CASSERDRGYSPLHF. Combining the CDR3 with reference TRBV25-1 and TRBJ1-6 gives the whole variable domain EADIYQTPRYLVIGTGKKITLECSQTMGHDKMYWYQQDPGMELHLIHYSYGVNSTEKGDLSSESTVSRIRTEHFPLTLESARPSHTSQYLCASSERDRGYSPLHFGNGTRLTVT.

This clonotype was picked up many times. The chain combines TRBV12-3 or TRBV12-4 with TRBJ1-2; D ambiguous. V was clipped by 5 bases and J by 4 bases, with 14 bases between them. The CDR3 runs 14 residues. Here the CDR3 DNA reads TGTGCCAGCAGTGCGGTTTCATTTTCCTATGGCTACACCTTC. Translated: CASSAVSFSYGYTF.

Concerning this clonotype itself: A much larger clone lies one base from this, so it may be a read error. The rearrangement joins TRBV7-2 to TRBJ2-1, with D unresolved. The V gene's germline CDR1 is SGHTA and CDR2 FQGNSA. CDR3 length: 17 residues. The CDR3 DNA follows: TGTGCCAGCAGCCCGGCCCTTGGGCTAGAACCCTACAGTGAGCAGTTCTTC. Amino acid sequence: CASSPALGLEPYSEQFF.